Shown below are 22 T cell receptor beta chains from a single sample sequenced in a study of cytomegalovirus exposure and HLA in healthy donors. Libraries were prepared by immunoSEQ multiplex PCR; TCRdb keeps only in-frame clonotypes and omits some of them. The table includes 150,000 to 160,000 clones, around nine tenths detected once. Source material: PBMCs. Every receptor here comes from a man aged 18 to 29 in good health and CMV-seropositive.

The V call is TRBV29-1, the J call TRBJ2-7; weak D call: TRBD1 (6 bases). The germline CDR1 and CDR2 sequences are SQVTM and ANQGSEA. The CDR3 runs 13 residues. V was pared by 4 bases and J by 2 bases, with 12 bases between. The CDR3 spells CSVVRQATYEQYF. Written as DNA, the CDR3 is TGCAGCGTTGTACGACAGGCGACCTACGAGCAGTACTTC.

This clone has just a few counts. This chain links TRBV19 with TRBJ1-5; perhaps TRBD1 as D (6 bases). CDR1 is LNHDA and CDR2 is SQIVND in the germline V gene (reference sequence). The CDR3 runs 15 residues. With 6 bases removed from V and 3 bases from J, the gap between germline ends came to 15 bases. Written as DNA, the CDR3 is TGTGCCAGTAGCCTACAGGGATGGGACAATCAGCCCCAGCATTTT. This sequence encodes CASSLQGWDNQPQHF. Full variable domain (remainder filled in from reference TRBV19 and TRBJ1-5): DGGITQSPKYLFRKEGQNVTLSCEQNLNHDAMYWYRQDPGQGLRLIYYSQIVNDFQKGDIAEGYSVSREKKESFPLTVTSAQKNPTAFYLCASSLQGWDNQPQHFGDGTRLSIL.

This clone was counted a few times. This chain uses TRBV7-9 with TRBJ2-7; TRBD1 agrees at 7 bases. The ends lost 7 bases at V and 7 bases at J; junction bases unmatched: 10. The length of the CDR3 is 13 residues. The germline gives CDR1 SEHNR, CDR2 FQNEAQ (reference sequence). The CDR3 loop reads CASNRDSPREQYF. The CDR3 bases are TGTGCCAGCAACCGGGACAGCCCTCGGGAGCAGTACTTC.

As concerns this clone: This same CDR3 is encoded by further DNA sequences in the sample. The gene calls are TRBV30 and TRBJ2-5, with a possible D match to TRBD1 (5 bases). CDR1 and CDR2 (germline): GTSNPN, SVGIG (reference sequence). The length of the CDR3 is 12 residues. The ends were cut back, 5 bases at V and 1 base at J, with 8 bases in the middle. CDR3 residues: CAWDRAQETQYF. The CDR3 bases are TGTGCCTGGGACAGAGCCCAAGAGACCCAGTACTTC.

V and J are TRBV5-6 and TRBJ2-3; 8 bases are shared with TRBD2. Looked up from germline, CDR1 is SGHDT and CDR2 is YYEEEE. V was clipped by 2 bases and J by 2 bases; unmatched bases: 7. The CDR3 is made up of 16 amino acids. The CDR3 loop reads CASSLLSGGSTDTQYF. CDR3 sequence (DNA): TGTGCCAGCAGCTTATTAAGCGGGGGCTCCACAGATACGCAGTATTTT.

J is TRBJ2-2 and V is TRBV29-1; D perhaps matches TRBD1 (7 bases). The germline V and J ends were trimmed by 5 bases and 7 bases, with 11 bases remaining between them. The CDR3 runs 12 residues. Germline assignment: CDR1 SQVTM and CDR2 ANQGSEA. The CDR3 sequence is CSVPGGRGELFF. The CDR3 coding sequence is TGCAGCGTTCCAGGGGGGCGCGGGGAGCTGTTTTTT.

The gene calls are TRBV7-3 and TRBJ2-1; D might be TRBD1 (5 bases). This CDR3 is built from 13 residues. The germline V and J ends were trimmed by 2 bases and 7 bases, with 9 bases remaining between them. The germline CDR1 and CDR2 sequences are SGHTA and FQGTGA. DNA for the CDR3: TGTGCCAGCAGCTTATATCCAGGGAATGAGCAGTTCTTC. This codes for CASSLYPGNEQFF.

Only one count was recorded for this clone. The chain uses TRBV2 and TRBJ2-3; possible D gene TRBD1, 6 bases. The CDR3 extends over 16 amino acids. CDR1 is SNHLY, CDR2 FYNNEI, per germline. V was pared by 3 bases and J by 1 base, with 14 bases between. The CDR3 DNA follows: TGTGCCAGCAGTGATTCGACAGGACGTCGCACAGATACGCAGTATTTT. Protein sequence: CASSDSTGRRTDTQYF.

The chain uses TRBV4-3 and TRBJ2-3; D is undetermined. Germline V gene lookup returns CDR1 LGHNA and CDR2 YSLEER. Trimming took off 4 bases at V and 0 bases at J, with 11 bases between the two ends. The CDR3 has 15 residues. CDR3 sequence: CASSPGMASTDTQYF. The CDR3 DNA sequence: TGCGCCAGCAGCCCAGGCATGGCGAGCACAGATACGCAGTATTTT.

This chain joins TRBV4-2 and TRBJ1-5, with TRBD1 identical over 9 bases. Germline V lookup: CDR1 LGHNA, CDR2 YNFKEQ. Trimming removed 0 bases from V and 2 bases from J; junction bases left unmatched: 14. The CDR3 runs 20 residues. The CDR3 sequence: CASSQDQYRGRVSGNQPQHF. The CDR3 region has the DNA TGTGCCAGCAGCCAAGATCAGTACAGGGGGCGGGTTTCGGGCAATCAGCCCCAGCATTTT.

The chain uses TRBV29-1 and TRBJ2-1; 7 bases map to TRBD2. J lost 9 bases, V lost 6 bases, and 5 bases had no gene match. From germline, CDR1 is SQVTM and CDR2 ANQGSEA. This CDR3 contains 11 residues. The CDR3 loop reads CSVGSGAEQFF. CDR3 coding DNA: TGCAGCGTGGGCAGCGGGGCTGAGCAGTTCTTC.

This clone was seen once. This rearrangement joins TRBV4-3 to TRBJ1-4, with a tentative D call TRBD1 (5 bases). The CDR3 loop spans 17 amino acids. In germline, CDR1 is LGHNA, CDR2 YSLEER. Trimming removed 6 bases at V and 6 bases at J, with 23 bases between. CDR3 sequence reads: CASRPLPQGPLDEKLFF. The CDR3 nucleotides read TGCGCCAGCAGACCCCTGCCCCAGGGTCCGCTGGATGAAAAACTGTTTTTT.

This clone was detected a few times. The V and J genes are TRBV6-5 and TRBJ1-5; D may be TRBD1 (5 bases). Germline lookup yields CDR1 MNHEY and CDR2 SVGAGI. This CDR3 region has 15 residues. V was shortened by 0 bases and J by 9 bases, with 15 bases between the two germline ends. CDR3 residues: CASSYSGQFGWPQHF. DNA of the CDR3: TGTGCCAGCAGTTACTCGGGGCAGTTTGGTTGGCCCCAGCATTTT.

V and J are TRBV7-2 and TRBJ2-2; 11 bases match TRBD2. Germline V gene data show CDR1 as SGHTA and CDR2 as FQGNSA. This CDR3 comprises 16 residues. Germline trimming cut 7 bases from V and 0 bases from J; bases unmatched to any gene: 4. The CDR3 region is CASKLAGGTNTGELFF. The CDR3 nucleotides are TGTGCCAGCAAGCTAGCGGGAGGTACGAACACCGGGGAGCTGTTTTTT.

The chain combines TRBV2 with TRBJ2-1, with 9 bases that match TRBD2. Germline CDR1 and CDR2: SNHLY and FYNNEI. V lost 6 bases and J lost 2; bases outside the gene matches: 5. CDR3 length equals 15 residues. The CDR3 loop reads CASRLAGDPYNEQFF. The CDR3 DNA reads as TGTGCCAGCAGGTTAGCGGGAGACCCCTACAATGAGCAGTTCTTC.

As to this clone: The junction departs from the called germline gene at one end, perhaps through a read error. The CDR3 here is CASTSGTGGPSNEQYF. CDR3 DNA sequence: TGTGCCAGCACCTCCGGGACAGGGGGCCCCTCCAACGAGCAGTACTTC. This rearrangement joins TRBV11-2 to TRBJ2-7; 12 positions match TRBD1. Germline values: CDR1 SGHAT, CDR2 FQNNGV. This CDR3 has 16 amino acids.

The chain employs TRBV4-1 and TRBJ1-2, with D perhaps TRBD1 (6 bases). This CDR3 has 15 residues. With 0 bases removed from V and 4 bases from J, the gap between germline ends came to 12 bases. CDR1 is MGHRA and CDR2 is YSYEKL in the germline V gene. This chain's CDR3 is CASSQEEGGTYGYTF. The CDR3 DNA sequence: TGCGCCAGCAGCCAAGAGGAGGGGGGGACCTATGGCTACACCTTC.

This clone was seen a single time. V usage is TRBV27 and J usage is TRBJ2-3, with TRBD1 matching 10 bases. V lost 0 bases, J lost 2 bases, and 5 bases stayed unmatched. The germline V gene encodes CDR1 MNHEY and CDR2 SMNVEV (reference sequence). The CDR3 is 17 amino acids. In nucleotides, the CDR3 is TGTGCCAGCAGTTTATCCTCCGGGACAGGGGTCACAGATACGCAGTATTTT. Translation: CASSLSSGTGVTDTQYF.

The chain has TRBV30 and TRBJ1-6; the D is unclear. There are 11 residues in the CDR3. The germline V and J ends were trimmed by 4 bases and 9 bases, with 7 bases remaining between them. CDR1 and CDR2 (germline): GTSNPN, SVGIG (reference sequence). This CDR3 reads CAWNVASPLHF. The DNA for the CDR3 is TGTGCCTGGAATGTGGCTTCACCCCTCCACTTT.

The chain uses TRBV27 and TRBJ2-7; 9 nucleotides agree with TRBD2. The ends lost 2 bases at V and 2 bases at J; junction bases unmatched: 4. CDR1 and CDR2 (germline): MNHEY, SMNVEV (reference sequence). The CDR3 runs to 15 residues. CDR3 amino acids: CASSLSVAGAYEQYF. In DNA form, the CDR3 reads TGTGCCAGCAGTTTAAGCGTAGCGGGGGCCTACGAGCAGTACTTC.

The chain uses TRBV9 and TRBJ2-5, with D possibly being TRBD1 (5 bases). This CDR3 has 13 amino acids. Germline CDR1 is SGDLS and CDR2 is YYNGEE. V lost 0 bases, J lost 7 bases, and 10 bases lay in between. The CDR3 sequence: CASSVEQERTQYF. The CDR3 DNA follows: TGTGCCAGCAGCGTAGAACAGGAGAGGACCCAGTACTTC. Looking up the rest from reference TRBV9 and TRBJ2-5 gives the full variable domain: DSGVTQTPKHLITATGQRVTLRCSPRSGDLSVYWYQQSLDQGLQFLIQYYNGEERAKGNILERFSAQQFPDLHSELNLSSLELGDSALYFCASSVEQERTQYFGPGTRLLVL.

This chain joins TRBV29-1 and TRBJ1-1, with 7 bases identical to TRBD1. This CDR3 is 12 amino acids long. Losses at the gene ends were 3 bases for V and 6 bases for J; bases not matched to a gene: 4. The germline CDR1 and CDR2 sequences are SQVTM and ANQGSEA. CDR3 sequence reads: CSVEYQGAEAFF. The CDR3 DNA reads TGCAGCGTTGAGTACCAGGGGGCTGAAGCTTTCTTT.